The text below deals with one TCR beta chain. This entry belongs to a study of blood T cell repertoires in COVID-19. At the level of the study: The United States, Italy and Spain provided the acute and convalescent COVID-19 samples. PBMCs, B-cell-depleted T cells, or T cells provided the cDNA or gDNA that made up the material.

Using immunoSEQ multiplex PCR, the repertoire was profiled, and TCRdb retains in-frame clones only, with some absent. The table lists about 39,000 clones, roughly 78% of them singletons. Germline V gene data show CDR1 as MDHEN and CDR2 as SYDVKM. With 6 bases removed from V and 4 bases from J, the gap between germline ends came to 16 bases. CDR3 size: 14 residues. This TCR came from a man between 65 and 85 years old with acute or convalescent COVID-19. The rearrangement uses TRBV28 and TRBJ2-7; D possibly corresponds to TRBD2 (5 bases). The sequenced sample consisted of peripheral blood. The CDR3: CASSPLEGAYEQYF. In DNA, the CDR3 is TGTGCCAGCAGCCCTCTTGAGGGAGCTTACGAGCAGTACTTC.